One and the same sample provided the 8 T cell receptor beta chains below, sequenced in a study of memory CD4+ T cells and cytomegalovirus serostatus. Single viable CD3+CD4+CD8-CD45RO+ cells were sorted as the memory CD4+ T cells. Some clones are missing from TCRdb's copy, which holds only in-frame ones; the method was immunoSEQ multiplex PCR. The table shows 45,000 to 60,000 clones, with just under 80% occurring only once. Sequencing was carried out using memory CD4+ T cells from blood. These receptors all come from an adult in good health and CMV-seronegative.

This clone was recorded a few times. J is TRBJ2-7 and V is TRBV6-5; possible D gene TRBD1, 5 bases. V was trimmed by 0 bases and J by 5 bases, leaving 11 bases between them. Germline-derived CDR1 and CDR2 are MNHEY and SVGAGI. The CDR3 is made up of 14 amino acids. In nucleotides, the CDR3 is TGTGCCAGCAGTTACTCAGGGGCGCACGACGAGCAGTACTTC. Translation: CASSYSGAHDEQYF.

The chain has TRBV7-9 and TRBJ2-7; 10 nucleotides match TRBD2. The V and J ends lost 2 bases and 2 bases, in that order; junction bases with no gene match: 0. Germline V CDR1 and CDR2: SEHNR, FQNEAQ (reference sequence). The CDR3 runs 14 residues. The CDR3 DNA reads TGTGCCAGCAGCTTAACTAGCGGGACCTACGAGCAGTACTTC. Protein sequence: CASSLTSGTYEQYF.

This chain links TRBV18 with TRBJ2-2, with TRBD2 matching over 8 bases. Germline V lookup: CDR1 KGHSH, CDR2 LQKENI. CDR3 size: 17 residues. V dropped 1 base and J dropped 7; count of bases not matched to a gene: 11. As DNA, the CDR3 is TGTGCCAGCTCACCACGGATTTTAGCGGGGTTGGGCGGGGAGCTGTTTTTT. Its translation: CASSPRILAGLGGELFF.

The rearrangement joins TRBV9 to TRBJ1-3; 10 bases map to TRBD1. J was trimmed by 2 bases and V by 3 bases; bases with no gene match: 5. Germline CDR1 SGDLS, CDR2 YYNGEE. The CDR3 is 16 residues long. The CDR3 protein is CASSATDRGPGNTIYF. DNA of the CDR3: TGTGCCAGCAGCGCGACCGACAGGGGGCCTGGAAACACCATATATTTT. The variable domain in full, with the rest retrieved from reference TRBV9 and TRBJ1-3, is DSGVTQTPKHLITATGQRVTLRCSPRSGDLSVYWYQQSLDQGLQFLIQYYNGEERAKGNILERFSAQQFPDLHSELNLSSLELGDSALYFCASSATDRGPGNTIYFGEGSWLTVV.

This clone was counted a few times. The chain couples TRBV19 to TRBJ2-2; 9 bases agree with TRBD1. This CDR3 contains 13 residues. Germline V CDR1 and CDR2: LNHDA, SQIVND (reference sequence). V gave up 10 bases and J gave up 5 bases; unmatched junction bases: 5. CDR3 in DNA: TGTGCCACTTCGGACAGGGGAACCGGGGAGCTGTTTTTT. It encodes CATSDRGTGELFF.

The J gene is TRBJ2-1, the V gene TRBV13; D remains ambiguous. Germline assignment: CDR1 PRHDT and CDR2 FYEKMQ (reference sequence). This CDR3 region has 16 residues. The V gene lost 2 bases and the J gene lost 2 bases, with 13 bases spanning the gap. DNA for the CDR3: TGTGCCAGCAGCTTAATCGGCCAGAACACCTACAATGAGCAGTTCTTC. This gives the protein CASSLIGQNTYNEQFF.

CDR3 loop: CASSADRFSYEQYF. The CDR3 DNA sequence: TGTGCCAGCAGCGCCGACAGATTCTCCTACGAGCAGTACTTC. The chain is built from TRBV9 and TRBJ2-7; D is perhaps TRBD1 (5 bases). This CDR3 spans 14 amino acids. Per the germline V gene, CDR1 is SGDLS and CDR2 is YYNGEE. The ends were cut back, 3 bases at V and 0 bases at J, with 10 bases in the middle.

The rearrangement uses TRBV28 and TRBJ1-1; D gene uncertain. The CDR3 is 12 residues long. Looked up from germline, CDR1 is MDHEN and CDR2 is SYDVKM. The ends were cut back, 6 bases at V and 6 bases at J, with 11 bases in the middle. The CDR3, as DNA: TGTGCCAGCAGACTCCTCGCGGCTGAAGCTTTCTTT. Its translation is CASRLLAAEAFF.